Listed below are T cell receptor beta chains from one sample, sequenced in a study of response to subunit inactivated influenza vaccine. TCRdb analysed the RT-PCR reads with MiXCR anew, one entry per CDR3 protein. The sample gives approximately 300,000 distinct CDR3 sequences, roughly 22% of which show up once; under 13% is in the top ten. The source was PBMCs from blood, collected roughly 20 months after vaccination. All receptors come from a man in his fifties or sixties who received an inactivated influenza vaccine. Both conserved end residues are part of each CDR3. The order of the fields is V gene, D gene, clone size, J gene, CDR3 DNA, CDR3 protein. D genes are given only for firm matches. Expanded clones get a size class; other rows say once, few or many, or leave the size out.

TRBV25-1	.	few	TRBJ2-5	TGTGCCAGCAGTGACACGGACCCAGAGACCCAGTACTTC	CASSDTDPETQYF
TRBV4-1	.	.	TRBJ1-2	TGCGCCAGCAGCCAGCGGGGGGGCCTGGACTATGGCTACACCTTC	CASSQRGGLDYGYTF
TRBV4-3	.	.	TRBJ1-2	TGCGCCAGCAGCCAAGATTCCCGACGGGCAGCTAACTATGGCTACACCTTC	CASSQDSRRAANYGYTF
TRBV29-1	.	medium-sized	TRBJ2-7	TGCAGCGTAGCAGAACACCGCGAGCAGTACTTC	CSVAEHREQYF
TRBV4-1	.	.	TRBJ1-2	TGCGCCAGCAGCCATACCCAGGAAAATACTAATGGCTACACCTTC	CASSHTQENTNGYTF
TRBV4-1	.	.	TRBJ1-1	TGCGCCAGCAGCCAGGGGTCGGGGAGACAGGCGAACACTGAAGCTTTCTTT	CASSQGSGRQANTEAFF
TRBV30	TRBD1	many	TRBJ1-2	TGTGCCTGGACAGGACAGGGCCGGAATATTCATGGCTACACCTTC	CAWTGQGRNIHGYTF
TRBV13	TRBD1	few	TRBJ1-4	TGTGCCAGTCGGCGGGACAGTAATGAAAAACTGTTTTTT	CASRRDSNEKLFF
TRBV21-1	.	.	TRBJ2-5	TGTGCCAGCAGCAAAATCGGTAGGGGGGGTGGAGAGACCCAGTACTTC	CASSKIGRGGGETQYF
TRBV20-1	TRBD1	few	TRBJ2-5	TGCAGTGCTACGATGGGGACAGGGTCCCAAGAGACCCAGTACTTC	CSATMGTGSQETQYF
TRBV20-1	.	.	TRBJ2-2	TGCAGTGCTTTCCAACAGGGTGGAACCGGGGAGCTGTTTTTT	CSAFQQGGTGELFF
TRBV20-1	.	few	TRBJ2-3	TGCAGTGCTAGAGCTGGCAGGTACACAGATACGCAGTATTTT	CSARAGRYTDTQYF
TRBV5-5	.	many	TRBJ1-2	TGTGCCAGCAGCTTGTCTACAGGGAAACCCTATGGCTACACCTTC	CASSLSTGKPYGYTF
TRBV4-3	.	few	TRBJ2-1	TGCGCCAGCAGCCAAGAACGGGGTAGTAGCAGGGAGCAGTTCTTC	CASSQERGSSREQFF
TRBV11-2	TRBD1	.	TRBJ2-7	TGTGCCAGCAGCCGTCTATTTCTTATCGGGACAGGGTCCTACGAGCAGTACTTC	CASSRLFLIGTGSYEQYF
TRBV4-2	TRBD1	few	TRBJ1-1	TGTGCCAGCAGCCAGGAACAGGGGGTCCTCACTGAAGCTTTCTTT	CASSQEQGVLTEAFF
TRBV5-1	.	.	TRBJ1-3	TGCGCCAGCGTCTTGGGAAGCCGAAGCACCATATATTTT	CASVLGSRSTIYF
TRBV5-5	TRBD1	.	TRBJ1-2	TGTGCCAGCAGCAAACTAGGGACAGCCTATGGCTACACCTTC	CASSKLGTAYGYTF
TRBV7-8	.	.	TRBJ1-5	TGTGCCAGCAGCTTAGCGGCCGGGGCCGTTCAGCCCCAGCATTTT	CASSLAAGAVQPQHF
TRBV30	.	.	TRBJ1-5	TGTGCCTGGAGTGTGGGGTTTGGCAGAAATCAGCCCCAGCATTTT	CAWSVGFGRNQPQHF
TRBV10-3	TRBD2	.	TRBJ2-3	TGTGCCTCGAACCTCCGGGGGGGCCTAGCAGATACGCAGTATTTT	CASNLRGGLADTQYF
TRBV7-9	.	few	TRBJ2-4	TGTGCCAGCAGCTTAAGGGGGGAACTCTGGGACATTCAGTACTTC	CASSLRGELWDIQYF
TRBV29-1	.	.	TRBJ1-3	TGCAGCGTTGAATCCCAGGACTCTGGAAACACCATATATTTT	CSVESQDSGNTIYF
TRBV4-2	.	many	TRBJ1-6	TGTGCCAGCAGCCAAGAAAAGGGTTCACCCCTCCACTTT	CASSQEKGSPLHF
TRBV5-5	.	few	TRBJ1-5	TGTGCCAGCAGCTTGGAGTTGGGCCCCCAGGAGGCCCAGCATTTT	CASSLELGPQEAQHF
TRBV9	.	few	TRBJ1-4	TGTGCCAGCAGCTTCGCCGGGACCGCAAATGAAAAACTGTTTTTT	CASSFAGTANEKLFF
TRBV9	.	.	TRBJ2-3	TGTGCCAGCAGCAACCCGAGGGAGGGGGACACAGATACGCAGTATTTT	CASSNPREGDTDTQYF
TRBV10-3	.	many	TRBJ1-5	TGTGCCATCAGTGAGGCGAGGGATCAGCCCCAGCATTTT	CAISEARDQPQHF
TRBV6-2/TRBV6-3	.	few	TRBJ1-5	TGTGCCAGCAGTCCGGGGCCGGGAGGTCAGCCCCAGCATTTT	CASSPGPGGQPQHF
TRBV14	.	.	TRBJ2-2	TGTGCCAGCAGCCAATGGAATTCGGGCACCGGGGAGCTGTTTTTT	CASSQWNSGTGELFF
TRBV28	.	.	TRBJ2-7	TGTGCCAGCAGCCGACTGGCGGCGCAGTACTTC	CASSRLAAQYF
TRBV10-3	TRBD2	few	TRBJ2-7	TGTGCCATCAGTAACGGGACTAGCGGGAACGAGCAGTACTTC	CAISNGTSGNEQYF
TRBV6-6	.	many	TRBJ1-1	TGTGCCAGCAGGGAAGGGGCCACTGAAGCTTTCTTT	CASREGATEAFF
TRBV13	TRBD2	few	TRBJ2-1	TGTGCCAGCAGCTTTTCCGGGACTAGCGGGGTAGGCGAGCAGTTCTTC	CASSFSGTSGVGEQFF
TRBV4-3	.	.	TRBJ2-2	TGCGCCAGCAGCCAAGATCCCCTCGGCAGCGTGACCGGGGAGCTGTTTTTT	CASSQDPLGSVTGELFF
TRBV6-5	.	.	TRBJ2-7	TGTGCCAGCAGTTACGGGTTTGGGAATACCTACGAGCAGTACTTC	CASSYGFGNTYEQYF
TRBV5-1	.	.	TRBJ1-1	TGCGCCAGCAAATCTCAAAGGGACACTGAAGCTTTCTTT	CASKSQRDTEAFF
TRBV7-8	TRBD1	few	TRBJ1-5	TGTGCCAGCAGCCTAAGACAGGGGGCGAGACCCCAGCATTTT	CASSLRQGARPQHF
TRBV4-2	.	.	TRBJ1-1	TGTGCCAGCAGCCAACCAGAACGGAACACTGAAGCTTTCTTT	CASSQPERNTEAFF
TRBV6-5	.	few	TRBJ1-1	TGTGCCAGCTTTCTGGAAACTGAAGCTTTCTTT	CASFLETEAFF
TRBV14	.	few	TRBJ1-1	TGTGCCAGCAGCCATCGACTGGGAAACACTGAAGCTTTCTTT	CASSHRLGNTEAFF